This T cell receptor beta chain was identified during a study of shared clonotypes between healthy human individuals. The wider study: Used for every donor were three CD4 naive, three CD4 memory, two CD8 naive and one CD8 memory plate.

Germline V gene sequence: CDR1 SGDLS, CDR2 YYNGEE. Unmatched junction bases numbered 18, after V lost 3 bases and J lost 0 bases. The length of the CDR3 is 20 residues. Running of the assay took place at deep level. Over several immunoSEQ plates, each subset's genomic DNA was distributed in even portions. TCRdb keeps only in-frame clones here, not all; method: immunoSEQ multiplex PCR. This table holds 2,500,000 or so clones, about 90% found once. Study conclusions and caveats: Non-shared clonotypes were found to have lower generation probabilities than the clonotypes that were shared by all four of the sorted-subset donors.

Of note for this clone: The target antigen is unknown.

The TCR sequence derives from a man younger than 30 in good health. Some clones in this sample may be carry-over from other donors' samples. The specimen was naive CD4+ T cells from PBMCs. Subset given: CD45RA+ positively selected. The rearrangement links TRBV9 to TRBJ1-5; 7 bases align to TRBD1. Here the CDR3 DNA reads TGTGCCAGCAGCGAGGGTTCCGGGACAGCTGATATCTATAGCAATCAGCCCCAGCATTTT. Its translation is CASSEGSGTADIYSNQPQHF.